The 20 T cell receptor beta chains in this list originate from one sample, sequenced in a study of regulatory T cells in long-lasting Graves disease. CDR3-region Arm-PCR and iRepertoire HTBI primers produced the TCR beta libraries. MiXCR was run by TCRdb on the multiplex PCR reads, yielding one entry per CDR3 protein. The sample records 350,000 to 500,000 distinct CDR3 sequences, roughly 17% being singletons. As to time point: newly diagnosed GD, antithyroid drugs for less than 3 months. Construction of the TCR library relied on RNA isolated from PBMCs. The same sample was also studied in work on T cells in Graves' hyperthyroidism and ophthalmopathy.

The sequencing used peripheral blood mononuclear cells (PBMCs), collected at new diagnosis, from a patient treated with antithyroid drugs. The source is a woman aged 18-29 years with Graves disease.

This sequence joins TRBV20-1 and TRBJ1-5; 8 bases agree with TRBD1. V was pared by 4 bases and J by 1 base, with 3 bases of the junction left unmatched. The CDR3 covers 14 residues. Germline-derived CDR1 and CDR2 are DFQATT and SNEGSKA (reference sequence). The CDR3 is CSATDRGSNQPQHF. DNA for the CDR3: TGCAGTGCTACTGACAGGGGAAGCAATCAGCCCCAGCATTTT.

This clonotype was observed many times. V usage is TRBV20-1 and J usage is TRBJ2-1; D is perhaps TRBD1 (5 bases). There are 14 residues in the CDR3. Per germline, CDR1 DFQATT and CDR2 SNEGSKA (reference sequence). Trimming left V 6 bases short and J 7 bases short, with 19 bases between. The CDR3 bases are TGCAGTGCACGGCAGGGCATAGCTTCTAATGAGCAGTTCTTC. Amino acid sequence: CSARQGIASNEQFF.

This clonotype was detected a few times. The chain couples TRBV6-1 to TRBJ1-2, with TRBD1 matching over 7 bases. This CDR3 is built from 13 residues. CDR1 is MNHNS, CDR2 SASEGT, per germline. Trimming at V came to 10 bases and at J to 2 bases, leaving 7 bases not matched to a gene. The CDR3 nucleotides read TGTGCCACTTACGGGACAGAGAACTATGGCTACACCTTC. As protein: CATYGTENYGYTF.

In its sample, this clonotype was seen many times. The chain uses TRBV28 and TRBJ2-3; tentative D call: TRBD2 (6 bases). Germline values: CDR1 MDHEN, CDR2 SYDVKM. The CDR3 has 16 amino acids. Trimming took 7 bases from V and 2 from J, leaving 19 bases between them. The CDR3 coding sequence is TGTGCCAGCAATCCTTGGGGGGTGGAGATCACAGATACGCAGTATTTT. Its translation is CASNPWGVEITDTQYF. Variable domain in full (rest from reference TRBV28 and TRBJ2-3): DVKVTQSSRYLVKRTGEKVFLECVQDMDHENMFWYRQDPGLGLRLIYFSYDVKMKEKGDIPEGYSVSREKKERFSLILESASTNQTSMYLCASNPWGVEITDTQYFGPGTRLTVL.

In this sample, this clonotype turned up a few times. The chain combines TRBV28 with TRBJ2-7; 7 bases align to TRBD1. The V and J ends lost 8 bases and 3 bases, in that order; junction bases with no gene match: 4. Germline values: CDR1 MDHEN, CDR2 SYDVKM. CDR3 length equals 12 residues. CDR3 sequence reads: CASLGQYYEQYF. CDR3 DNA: TGTGCCAGCCTGGGACAGTACTACGAGCAGTACTTC.

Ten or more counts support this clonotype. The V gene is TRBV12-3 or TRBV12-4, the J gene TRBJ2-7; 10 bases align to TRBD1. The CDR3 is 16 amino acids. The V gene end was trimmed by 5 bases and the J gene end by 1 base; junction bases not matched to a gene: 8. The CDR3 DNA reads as TGTGCCAGCAGTGGAGAGACAGGGGGCGCTTCCTACGAGCAGTACTTC. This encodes CASSGETGGASYEQYF.

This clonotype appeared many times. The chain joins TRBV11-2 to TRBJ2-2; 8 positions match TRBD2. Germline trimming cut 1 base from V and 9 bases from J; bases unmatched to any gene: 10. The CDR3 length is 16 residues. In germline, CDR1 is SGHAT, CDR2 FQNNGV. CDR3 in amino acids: CASSLAGLASLRELFF. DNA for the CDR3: TGTGCCAGCAGCTTAGCCGGACTAGCCTCTCTCCGGGAGCTGTTTTTT.

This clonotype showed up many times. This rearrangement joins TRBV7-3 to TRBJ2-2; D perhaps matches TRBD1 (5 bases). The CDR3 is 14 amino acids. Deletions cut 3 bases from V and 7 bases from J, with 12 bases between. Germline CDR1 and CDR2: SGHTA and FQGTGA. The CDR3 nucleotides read TGTGCCAGCAGCTTCGACTCTAGGGGCGGGGAGCTGTTTTTT. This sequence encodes CASSFDSRGGELFF.

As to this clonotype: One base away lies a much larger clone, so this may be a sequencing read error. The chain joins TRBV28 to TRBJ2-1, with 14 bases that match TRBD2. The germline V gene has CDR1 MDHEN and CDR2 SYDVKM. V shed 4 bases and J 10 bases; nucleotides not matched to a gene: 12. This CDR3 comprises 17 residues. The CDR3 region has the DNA TGTGCCAGCAGTTCTCCCGGGACTAGCGGGAGTTCCTACGAGCAGTTCTTC. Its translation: CASSSPGTSGSSYEQFF.

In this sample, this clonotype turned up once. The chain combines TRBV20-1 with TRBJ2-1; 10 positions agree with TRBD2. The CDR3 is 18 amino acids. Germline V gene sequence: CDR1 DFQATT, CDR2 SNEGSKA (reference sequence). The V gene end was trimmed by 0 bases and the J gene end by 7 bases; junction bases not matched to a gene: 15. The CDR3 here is CSARDYSTTSGASNEQFF. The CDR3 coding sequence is TGCAGTGCTAGAGATTACTCCACAACTAGCGGGGCTTCTAATGAGCAGTTCTTC.

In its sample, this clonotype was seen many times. The CDR3 sequence: CSARDPFGGRSYNEQFF. In DNA, the CDR3 is TGCAGTGCTAGAGATCCTTTTGGTGGGAGAAGTTACAATGAGCAGTTCTTC. This chain links TRBV20-1 with TRBJ2-1; possible D gene TRBD2, 5 bases. Germline assignment: CDR1 DFQATT and CDR2 SNEGSKA (reference sequence). The CDR3 extends over 17 amino acids. V was trimmed by 0 bases and J by 4 bases, leaving 19 bases between them.

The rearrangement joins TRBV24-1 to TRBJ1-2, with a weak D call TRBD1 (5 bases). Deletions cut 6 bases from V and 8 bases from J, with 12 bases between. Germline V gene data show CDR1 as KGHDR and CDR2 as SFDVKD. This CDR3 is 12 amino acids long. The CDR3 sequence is CATSPGISGYTF. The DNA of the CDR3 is TGTGCCACCAGTCCAGGGATAAGCGGCTACACCTTC.

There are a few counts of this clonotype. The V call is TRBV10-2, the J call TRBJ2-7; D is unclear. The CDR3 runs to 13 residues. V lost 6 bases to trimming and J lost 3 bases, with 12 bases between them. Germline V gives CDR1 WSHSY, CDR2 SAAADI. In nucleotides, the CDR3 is TGCGCCAGCAGCGGTAGTGAATTCTACGAGCAGTACTTC. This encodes CASSGSEFYEQYF.

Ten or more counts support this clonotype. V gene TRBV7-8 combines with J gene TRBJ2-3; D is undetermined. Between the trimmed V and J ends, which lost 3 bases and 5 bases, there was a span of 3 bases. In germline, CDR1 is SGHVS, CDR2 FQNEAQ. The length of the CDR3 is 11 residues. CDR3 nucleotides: TGTGCCAGCAGCTTTCAAGATACGCAGTATTTT. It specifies CASSFQDTQYF.

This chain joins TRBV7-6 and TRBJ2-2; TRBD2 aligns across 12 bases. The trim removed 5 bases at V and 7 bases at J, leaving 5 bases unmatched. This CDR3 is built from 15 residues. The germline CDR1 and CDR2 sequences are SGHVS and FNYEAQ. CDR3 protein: CASSKTSGSGGELFF. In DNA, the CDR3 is TGTGCCAGCAGCAAGACTAGCGGGAGTGGCGGGGAGCTGTTTTTT.

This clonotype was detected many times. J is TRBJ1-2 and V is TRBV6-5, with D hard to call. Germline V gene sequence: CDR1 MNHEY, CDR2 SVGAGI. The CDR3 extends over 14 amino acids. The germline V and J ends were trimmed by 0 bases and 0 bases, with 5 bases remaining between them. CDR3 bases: TGTGCCAGCAGTTACTCGACCACTAACTATGGCTACACCTTC. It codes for CASSYSTTNYGYTF.

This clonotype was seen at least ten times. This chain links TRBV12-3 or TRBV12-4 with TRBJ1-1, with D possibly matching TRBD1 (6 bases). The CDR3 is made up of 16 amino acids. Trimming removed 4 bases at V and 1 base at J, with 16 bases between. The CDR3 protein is CASSYALTGWNTEAFF. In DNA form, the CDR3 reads TGTGCCAGCAGTTACGCCCTGACAGGTTGGAACACTGAAGCTTTCTTT.

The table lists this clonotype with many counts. The CDR3 sequence: CASSLWGTNNEKLFF. In DNA, the CDR3 is TGTGCCAGCAGCTTGTGGGGGACAAATAATGAAAAACTGTTTTTT. V is TRBV5-6 and J is TRBJ1-4; maybe TRBD1 (6 bases). The CDR3 has 15 amino acids. Deletions cut 1 base from V and 4 bases from J, with 11 bases between. CDR1 is SGHDT, CDR2 YYEEEE, per germline.

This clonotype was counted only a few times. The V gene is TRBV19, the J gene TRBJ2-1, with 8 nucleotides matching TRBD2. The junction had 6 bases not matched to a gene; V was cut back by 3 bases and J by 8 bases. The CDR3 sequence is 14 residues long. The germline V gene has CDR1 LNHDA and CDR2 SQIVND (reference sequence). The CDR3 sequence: CASSIAREDYEQFF. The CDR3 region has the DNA TGTGCCAGTAGTATCGCGCGGGAGGACTATGAGCAGTTCTTC.

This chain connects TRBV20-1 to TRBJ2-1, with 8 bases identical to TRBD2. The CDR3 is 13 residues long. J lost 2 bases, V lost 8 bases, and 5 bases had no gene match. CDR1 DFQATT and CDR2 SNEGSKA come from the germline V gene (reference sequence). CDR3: CSRAGGPYNEQFF. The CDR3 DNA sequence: TGCAGTAGGGCGGGAGGCCCCTACAATGAGCAGTTCTTC.